This T cell receptor beta chain originates from a study of cytomegalovirus exposure and HLA in healthy donors. 13 Jbeta primers and 60 Vbeta primers were used for the PCR. Data came from immunoSEQ multiplex PCR; TCRdb stores just in-frame clones and leaves some out. The table includes 150,000 to 200,000 clones, more than 85% detected once. The germline V gene encodes CDR1 MGHRA and CDR2 YSYEKL. The CDR3 runs 15 residues. The V end lost 2 bases, the J end lost 0 bases, and 8 bases lay between the germline ends. This clonotype was sampled from a girl under two years old in good health and CMV-seronegative. This sequence joins TRBV4-1 and TRBJ2-1; perhaps TRBD2 as D (5 bases). The sequenced material came from PBMCs. The CDR3 region is CASSQPEGSYNEQFF. CDR3 DNA: TGCGCCAGCAGCCAACCCGAGGGCTCCTACAATGAGCAGTTCTTC.